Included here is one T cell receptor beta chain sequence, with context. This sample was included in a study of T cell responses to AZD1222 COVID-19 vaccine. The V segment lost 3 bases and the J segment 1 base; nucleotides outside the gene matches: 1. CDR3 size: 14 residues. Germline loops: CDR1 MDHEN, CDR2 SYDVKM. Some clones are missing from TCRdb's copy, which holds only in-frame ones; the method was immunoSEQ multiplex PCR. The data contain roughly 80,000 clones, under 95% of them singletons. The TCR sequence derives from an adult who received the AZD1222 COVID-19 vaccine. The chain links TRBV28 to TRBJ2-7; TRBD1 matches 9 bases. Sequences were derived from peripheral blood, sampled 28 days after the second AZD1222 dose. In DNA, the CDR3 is TGTGCCAGCAGTTTGGGACAGGGTTCCTACGAGCAGTACTTC. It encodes CASSLGQGSYEQYF.